These 15 T cell receptor beta chains came from one sample sequenced in a study of cytomegalovirus exposure and HLA in healthy donors. The PCR employed 60 Vbeta primers together with 13 Jbeta primers. Clones were sequenced by immunoSEQ multiplex PCR, and TCRdb holds only the in-frame ones, with some missing. Of roughly 170,000 clones listed, approximately 80% are singletons. The sample taken for sequencing was PBMCs. Receptors originate from a woman aged 25-40 years in good health and CMV-seronegative.

This clone was detected once. The rearrangement uses TRBV29-1 and TRBJ2-1; TRBD2 matches 10 bases. The CDR3 sequence is 15 residues long. Germline CDR1 is SQVTM and CDR2 is ANQGSEA. After removal of 2 bases from V and 0 bases from J, the junction contained 1 base not matched to a gene. As DNA, the CDR3 is TGCAGCGTTGAACCTAGCGGGAGCTCCTACAATGAGCAGTTCTTC. Translated: CSVEPSGSSYNEQFF.

This chain joins TRBV5-6 and TRBJ1-5; no clear D. CDR3 size: 14 residues. Germline V CDR1 and CDR2: SGHDT, YYEEEE. V lost 4 bases and J 7 bases, leaving 15 bases between the germline ends. CDR3 sequence reads: CASSTAAGSQPQHF. In nucleotides, the CDR3 is TGTGCCAGCAGCACCGCGGCGGGGTCCCAGCCCCAGCATTTT.

This clone is a singleton in its sample. The chain is built from TRBV27 and TRBJ2-5; 12 bases map to TRBD1. The germline CDR1 and CDR2 sequences are MNHEY and SMNVEV (reference sequence). V trimming: 5 bases; J trimming: 7 bases; junction bases outside the gene matches: 14. The CDR3 spans 17 residues. The CDR3 reads CASSGTRDRGRSRTQYF. The CDR3 nucleotides are TGTGCCAGCAGTGGGACCCGGGACAGGGGGCGAAGTAGGACCCAGTACTTC.

This rearrangement joins TRBV27 to TRBJ2-2; D not certain. V lost 0 bases and J lost 7, with 9 bases in between. Germline values: CDR1 MNHEY, CDR2 SMNVEV (reference sequence). This CDR3 contains 14 residues. The CDR3 sequence is CASSLSVVGGELFF. CDR3 DNA: TGTGCCAGCAGTTTATCGGTTGTCGGCGGGGAGCTGTTTTTT.

The J gene is TRBJ2-1, the V gene TRBV19, with 7 positions matching TRBD2. V was clipped by 4 bases and J by 0 bases; unmatched bases: 6. Per germline, CDR1 LNHDA and CDR2 SQIVND (reference sequence). The CDR3 is 16 residues long. The DNA of the CDR3 is TGTGCCAGTAGTACAACTAGCGTAAGCTCCTACAATGAGCAGTTCTTC. It encodes CASSTTSVSSYNEQFF.

V usage is TRBV6-5 and J usage is TRBJ2-2; TRBD2 is a possible D gene (5 bases). Trimming pared 0 bases from V and 1 base from J, leaving 9 bases between. The CDR3 runs 16 residues. Germline CDR1 is MNHEY and CDR2 is SVGAGI. CDR3 DNA: TGTGCCAGCAGTTACTCGAGCGGAGTGAACACCGGGGAGCTGTTTTTT. Its translation: CASSYSSGVNTGELFF.

There are a few counts of this clone. The chain recombines TRBV4-3 with TRBJ1-1; D is perhaps TRBD1 (6 bases). V was trimmed by 2 bases and J by 4 bases, leaving 11 bases between them. In germline, CDR1 is LGHNA, CDR2 YSLEER. The CDR3 spans 14 residues. CDR3 DNA: TGCGCCAGCAGCCAAATTGAAGGGGGCACTGAAGCTTTCTTT. Its translation: CASSQIEGGTEAFF.

The chain recombines TRBV5-6 with TRBJ1-1, with TRBD1 matching over 7 bases. J lost 0 bases, V lost 4 bases, and 6 bases had no gene match. The CDR3 runs 15 residues. Germline V lookup: CDR1 SGHDT, CDR2 YYEEEE. The CDR3 DNA reads TGTGCCAGCAGCCCGGCTGGGACAGTGAACACTGAAGCTTTCTTT. It specifies CASSPAGTVNTEAFF.

The CDR3 DNA sequence: TGTGCCAGCTCACCACCCCGGGGGAGGTCGAATGAAAAACTGTTTTTT. It yields the protein CASSPPRGRSNEKLFF. The rearrangement links TRBV18 to TRBJ1-4; D perhaps matches TRBD1 (5 bases). Germline loops: CDR1 KGHSH, CDR2 LQKENI. Trimming cost V 0 bases and J 5 bases, with 13 bases left between them. CDR3 size: 16 residues.

This clone occurred once. The rearrangement uses TRBV21-1 and TRBJ2-5; TRBD1 is the table's D call and was not checked against the DNA. TRBV21-1 is a listed pseudogene. This CDR3 region has 16 residues. As DNA, the CDR3 is TGTGCCAGCAGCAAGAACAGGGGGCGTGTGGGGGAGACCCAGTACTTC. Translated, it gives CASSKNRGRVGETQYF.

The V gene is TRBV5-1, the J gene TRBJ1-2; D is unclear. The V and J ends lost 0 bases and 7 bases respectively, with 13 bases between them. The CDR3 has 14 residues. In germline, CDR1 is SGHRS, CDR2 YFSETQ. The CDR3, as DNA: TGCGCCAGCAGCTTGGAGGCAGAGGTGGGTGGCTACACCTTC. This gives the protein CASSLEAEVGGYTF.

The chain couples TRBV5-4 to TRBJ2-1; 7 bases map to TRBD2. The germline V gene encodes CDR1 SGHNT and CDR2 YYREEE (reference sequence). This CDR3 region has 14 residues. V shed 2 bases and J 9 bases; nucleotides not matched to a gene: 8. The CDR3 sequence is CASSFLLAAGEQFF. CDR3 bases: TGTGCCAGCAGCTTTCTTCTAGCGGCCGGTGAGCAGTTCTTC.

The genes are TRBV6-5 and TRBJ2-5, with TRBD1 matching 7 bases. Germline trimming cut 6 bases from V and 2 bases from J; bases unmatched to any gene: 6. Germline-derived CDR1 and CDR2 are MNHEY and SVGAGI. CDR3 size: 14 residues. The CDR3 coding sequence is TGTGCCAGCAGGTACGGGACAGTACAAGAGACCCAGTACTTC. Translation gives CASRYGTVQETQYF.

The rearrangement links TRBV19 to TRBJ1-1; 7 nucleotides line up with TRBD1. CDR1 and CDR2 from the germline V gene are LNHDA and SQIVND (reference sequence). This CDR3 is 13 amino acids long. The V segment lost 3 bases and the J segment 7 bases; nucleotides outside the gene matches: 5. The CDR3 DNA reads TGTGCCAGTAGTATCCTTAGACAGGGTGAAGCTTTCTTT. Translating it yields CASSILRQGEAFF.

The rearrangement joins TRBV27 to TRBJ1-1; D is possibly TRBD1 (6 bases). V lost 1 base and J 4 bases, leaving 10 bases between the germline ends. The V gene's germline CDR1 is MNHEY and CDR2 SMNVEV (reference sequence). This CDR3 is 14 amino acids long. The DNA of the CDR3 is TGTGCCAGCAGTTTATGGCCAGGGGTCACTGAAGCTTTCTTT. This codes for CASSLWPGVTEAFF.